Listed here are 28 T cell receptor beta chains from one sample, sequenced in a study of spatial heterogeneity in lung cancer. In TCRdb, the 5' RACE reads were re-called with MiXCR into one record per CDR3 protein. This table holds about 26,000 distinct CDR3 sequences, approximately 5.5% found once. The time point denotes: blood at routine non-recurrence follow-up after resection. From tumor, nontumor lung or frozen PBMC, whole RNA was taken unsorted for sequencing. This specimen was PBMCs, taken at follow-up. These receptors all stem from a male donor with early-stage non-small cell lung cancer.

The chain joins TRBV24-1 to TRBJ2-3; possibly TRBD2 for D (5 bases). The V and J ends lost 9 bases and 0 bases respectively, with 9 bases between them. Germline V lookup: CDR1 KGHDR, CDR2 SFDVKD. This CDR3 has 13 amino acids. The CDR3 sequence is CATEGASTDTQYF. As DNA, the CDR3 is TGTGCCACCGAGGGTGCTAGCACAGATACGCAGTATTTT.

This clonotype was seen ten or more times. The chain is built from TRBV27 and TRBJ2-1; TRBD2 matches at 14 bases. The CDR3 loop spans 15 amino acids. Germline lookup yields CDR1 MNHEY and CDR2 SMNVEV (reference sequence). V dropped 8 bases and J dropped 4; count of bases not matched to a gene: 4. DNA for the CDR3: TGTGCCAGCCAGGGACTAGCGGGAGTATACAATGAGCAGTTCTTC. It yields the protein CASQGLAGVYNEQFF.

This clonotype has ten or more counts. This chain's CDR3 is CASSNGGGALLTYEQYF. DNA of the CDR3: TGTGCCAGCAGCAACGGGGGTGGTGCCCTGCTCACCTACGAGCAGTACTTC. The genes are TRBV7-6 and TRBJ2-7, with a possible D match to TRBD2 (6 bases). Germline V lookup: CDR1 SGHVS, CDR2 FNYEAQ. V dropped 5 bases and J dropped 2 bases, with 22 bases sitting between them. The CDR3 has 17 residues.

This CDR3 reads CASSLGAGLGTEAFF. In DNA form, the CDR3 reads TGTGCCAGCAGCTTAGGGGCAGGCTTGGGAACTGAAGCTTTCTTT. V and J are TRBV7-2 and TRBJ1-1; no definite D call. The germline V and J ends were trimmed by 1 base and 5 bases, with 14 bases remaining between them. The CDR3 length is 15 residues. Looked up from germline, CDR1 is SGHTA and CDR2 is FQGNSA.

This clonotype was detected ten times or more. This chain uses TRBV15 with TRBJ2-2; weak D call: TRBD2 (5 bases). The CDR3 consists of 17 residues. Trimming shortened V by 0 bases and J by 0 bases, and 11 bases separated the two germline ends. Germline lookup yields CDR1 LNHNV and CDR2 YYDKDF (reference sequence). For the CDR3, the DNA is TGTGCCACCAGCAGAGATCGAGGGTCCGCGAACACCGGGGAGCTGTTTTTT. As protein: CATSRDRGSANTGELFF.

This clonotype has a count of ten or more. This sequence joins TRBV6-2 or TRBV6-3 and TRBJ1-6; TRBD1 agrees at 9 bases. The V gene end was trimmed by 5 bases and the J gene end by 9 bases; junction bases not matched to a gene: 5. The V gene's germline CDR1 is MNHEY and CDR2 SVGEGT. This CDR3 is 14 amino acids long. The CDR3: CASSLDRGGSPLHF. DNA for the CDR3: TGTGCCAGCAGTCTGGACAGGGGTGGTTCACCCCTCCACTTT.

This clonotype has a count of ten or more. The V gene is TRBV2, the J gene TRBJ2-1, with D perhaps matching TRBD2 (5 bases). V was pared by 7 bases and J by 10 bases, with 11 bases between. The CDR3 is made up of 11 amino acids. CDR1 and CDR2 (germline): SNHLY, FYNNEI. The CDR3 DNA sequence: TGTGCCAGCAACCTAGCCGGAGAGCAGTTCTTC. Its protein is CASNLAGEQFF.

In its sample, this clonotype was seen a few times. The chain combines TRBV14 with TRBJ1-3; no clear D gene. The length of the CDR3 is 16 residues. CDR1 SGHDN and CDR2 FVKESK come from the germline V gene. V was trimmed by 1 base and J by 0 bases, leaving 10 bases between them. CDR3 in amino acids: CASSQGLLRSGNTIYF. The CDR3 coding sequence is TGTGCCAGCAGCCAAGGATTGTTACGCTCTGGAAACACCATATATTTT. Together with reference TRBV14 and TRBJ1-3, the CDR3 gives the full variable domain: EAGVTQFPSHSVIEKGQTVTLRCDPISGHDNLYWYRRVMGKEIKFLLHFVKESKQDESGMPNNRFLAERTGGTYSTLKVQPAELEDSGVYFCASSQGLLRSGNTIYFGEGSWLTVV.

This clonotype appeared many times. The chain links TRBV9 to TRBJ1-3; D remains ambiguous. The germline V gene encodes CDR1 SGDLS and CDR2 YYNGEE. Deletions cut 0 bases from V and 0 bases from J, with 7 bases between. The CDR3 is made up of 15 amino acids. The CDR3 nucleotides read TGTGCCAGCAGCGTAGCTCCGAACTCTGGAAACACCATATATTTT. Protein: CASSVAPNSGNTIYF.

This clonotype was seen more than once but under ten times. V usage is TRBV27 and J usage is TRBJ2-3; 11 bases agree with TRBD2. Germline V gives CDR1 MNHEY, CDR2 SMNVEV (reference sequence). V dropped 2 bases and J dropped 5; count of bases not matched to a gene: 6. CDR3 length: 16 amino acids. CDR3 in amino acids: CASSLVASGGIDTQYF. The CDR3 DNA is TGTGCCAGCAGTTTAGTCGCTAGCGGGGGGATAGATACGCAGTATTTT.

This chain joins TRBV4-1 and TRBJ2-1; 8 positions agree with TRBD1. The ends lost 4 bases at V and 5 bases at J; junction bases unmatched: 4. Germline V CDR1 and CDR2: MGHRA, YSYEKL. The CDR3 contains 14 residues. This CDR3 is CASSLTTGDNEQFF. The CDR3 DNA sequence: TGCGCCAGCAGCCTTACGACAGGGGACAATGAGCAGTTCTTC.

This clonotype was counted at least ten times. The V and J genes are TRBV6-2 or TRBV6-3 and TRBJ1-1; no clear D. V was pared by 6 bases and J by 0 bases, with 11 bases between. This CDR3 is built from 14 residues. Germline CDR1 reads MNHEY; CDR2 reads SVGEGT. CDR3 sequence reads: CASSPHILNTEAFF. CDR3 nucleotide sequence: TGTGCCAGCAGCCCCCACATCTTGAACACTGAAGCTTTCTTT.

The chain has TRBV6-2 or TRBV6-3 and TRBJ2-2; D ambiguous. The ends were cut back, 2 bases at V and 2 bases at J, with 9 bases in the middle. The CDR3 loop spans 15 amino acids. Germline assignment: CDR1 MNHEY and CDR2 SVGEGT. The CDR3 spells CASSYSGINTGELFF. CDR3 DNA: TGTGCCAGCAGTTACAGTGGGATTAACACCGGGGAGCTGTTTTTT.

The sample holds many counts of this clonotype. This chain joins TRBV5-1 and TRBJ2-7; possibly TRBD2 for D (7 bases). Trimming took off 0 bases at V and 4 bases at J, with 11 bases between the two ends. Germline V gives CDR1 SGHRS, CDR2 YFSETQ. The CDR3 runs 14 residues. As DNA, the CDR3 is TGCGCCAGCAGCTTGGACAGGGAGGGGTACGAGCAGTACTTC. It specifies CASSLDREGYEQYF.

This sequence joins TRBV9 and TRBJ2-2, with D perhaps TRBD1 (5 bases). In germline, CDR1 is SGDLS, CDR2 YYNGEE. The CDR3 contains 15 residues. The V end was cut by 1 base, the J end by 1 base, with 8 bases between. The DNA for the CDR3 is TGTGCCAGCAGCGTAAAAACAGGGAACACCGGGGAGCTGTTTTTT. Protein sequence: CASSVKTGNTGELFF.

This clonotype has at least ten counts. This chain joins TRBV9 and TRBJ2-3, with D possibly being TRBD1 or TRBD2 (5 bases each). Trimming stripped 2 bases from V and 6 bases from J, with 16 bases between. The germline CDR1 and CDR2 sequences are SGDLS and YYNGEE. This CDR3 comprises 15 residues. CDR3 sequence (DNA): TGTGCCAGCAGCGTTAGTGGGACGGCTTCGGATACGCAGTATTTT. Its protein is CASSVSGTASDTQYF.

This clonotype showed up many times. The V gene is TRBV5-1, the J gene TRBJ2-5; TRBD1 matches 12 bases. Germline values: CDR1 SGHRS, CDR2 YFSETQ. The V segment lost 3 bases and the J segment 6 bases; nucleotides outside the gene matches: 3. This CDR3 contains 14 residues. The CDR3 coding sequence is TGCGCCAGCAGCTCGGGACAGGGGGCCAAGACCCAGTACTTC. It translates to CASSSGQGAKTQYF. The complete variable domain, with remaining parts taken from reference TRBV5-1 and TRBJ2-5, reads KAGVTQTPRYLIKTRGQQVTLSCSPISGHRSVSWYQQTPGQGLQFLFEYFSETQRNKGNFPGRFSGRQFSNSRSEMNVSTLELGDSALYLCASSSGQGAKTQYFGPGTRLLVL.

The CDR3 loop is CASSRGPGTLKFF. CDR3 nucleotide sequence: TGTGCCAGCAGCCGGGGGCCAGGGACCCTTAAGTTCTTC. The V call is TRBV6-5, the J call TRBJ2-1; D may match TRBD1 or TRBD2 (6 bases each). In germline, CDR1 is MNHEY, CDR2 SVGAGI. V gave up 6 bases and J gave up 14 bases, with 20 bases separating them. This CDR3 is 13 amino acids long.

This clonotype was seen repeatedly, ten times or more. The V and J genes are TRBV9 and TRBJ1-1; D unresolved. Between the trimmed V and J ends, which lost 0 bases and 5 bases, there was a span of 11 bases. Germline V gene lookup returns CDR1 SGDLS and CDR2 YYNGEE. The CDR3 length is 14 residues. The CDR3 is CASSVGVIGTEAFF. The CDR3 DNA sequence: TGTGCCAGCAGCGTAGGGGTTATAGGGACTGAAGCTTTCTTT.

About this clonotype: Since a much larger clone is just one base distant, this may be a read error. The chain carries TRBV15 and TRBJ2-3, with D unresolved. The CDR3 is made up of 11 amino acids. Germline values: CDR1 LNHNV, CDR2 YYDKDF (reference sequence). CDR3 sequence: CATSRADAQYF. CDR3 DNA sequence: TGTGCCACCAGCAGAGCAGATGCGCAGTATTTT.

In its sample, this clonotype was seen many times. The CDR3 here is CASSVAGAGPYEQYF. In nucleotides, the CDR3 is TGTGCCAGCAGCGTAGCAGGAGCAGGGCCGTACGAGCAGTACTTC. This sequence joins TRBV9 and TRBJ2-7; possibly TRBD1 for D (5 bases). The V gene's germline CDR1 is SGDLS and CDR2 YYNGEE. V was clipped by 0 bases and J by 4 bases, with 14 bases between them. This CDR3 contains 15 residues. The full variable domain, in which reference TRBV9 and TRBJ2-7 provide the parts outside the CDR3, is DSGVTQTPKHLITATGQRVTLRCSPRSGDLSVYWYQQSLDQGLQFLIQYYNGEERAKGNILERFSAQQFPDLHSELNLSSLELGDSALYFCASSVAGAGPYEQYFGPGTRLTVT.

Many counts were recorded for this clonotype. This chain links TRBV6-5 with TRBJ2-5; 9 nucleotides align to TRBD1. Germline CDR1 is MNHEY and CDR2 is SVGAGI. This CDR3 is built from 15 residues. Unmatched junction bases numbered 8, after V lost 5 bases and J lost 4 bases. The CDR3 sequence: CASSTTGGWGETQYF. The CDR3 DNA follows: TGTGCCAGCAGTACCACAGGGGGCTGGGGAGAGACCCAGTACTTC.

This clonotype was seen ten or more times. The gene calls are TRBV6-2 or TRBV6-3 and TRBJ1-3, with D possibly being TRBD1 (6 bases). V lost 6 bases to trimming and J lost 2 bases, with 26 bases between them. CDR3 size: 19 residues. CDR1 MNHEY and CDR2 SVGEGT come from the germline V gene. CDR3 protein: CASRQRTSGRTDPGNTIYF. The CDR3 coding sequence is TGTGCCAGCAGACAAAGGACAAGTGGACGGACAGATCCTGGAAACACCATATATTTT.

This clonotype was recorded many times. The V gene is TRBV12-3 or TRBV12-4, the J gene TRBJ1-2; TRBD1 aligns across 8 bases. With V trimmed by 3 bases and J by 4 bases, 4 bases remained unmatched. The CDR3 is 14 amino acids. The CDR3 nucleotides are TGTGCCAGCAGTTTCGACAGGGGCGGCTATGGCTACACCTTC. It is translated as CASSFDRGGYGYTF.

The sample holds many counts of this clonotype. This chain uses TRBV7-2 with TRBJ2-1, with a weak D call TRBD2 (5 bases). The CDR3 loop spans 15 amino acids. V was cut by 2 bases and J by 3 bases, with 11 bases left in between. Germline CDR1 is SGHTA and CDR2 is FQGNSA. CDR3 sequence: CASSLSGLSYNEQFF. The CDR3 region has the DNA TGTGCCAGCAGCTTAAGCGGCCTGAGCTACAATGAGCAGTTCTTC.

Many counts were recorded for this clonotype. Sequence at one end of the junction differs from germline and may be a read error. CDR3 sequence: CASSLDQGPIQEIQYF. The CDR3 region has the DNA TGTGCCAGCAGCTTAGACCAGGGACCAATTCAAGAGATCCAGTACTTC. The rearrangement links TRBV7-2 to TRBJ2-5, with D tentatively TRBD1 or TRBD2 (5 bases each). Germline V CDR1 and CDR2: SGHTA, FQGNSA. The CDR3 runs to 16 residues.

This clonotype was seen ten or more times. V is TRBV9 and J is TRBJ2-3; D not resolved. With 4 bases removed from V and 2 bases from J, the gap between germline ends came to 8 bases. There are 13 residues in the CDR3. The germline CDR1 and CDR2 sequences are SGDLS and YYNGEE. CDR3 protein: CASSPGPTDTQYF. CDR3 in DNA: TGTGCCAGCAGCCCGGGCCCCACAGATACGCAGTATTTT.

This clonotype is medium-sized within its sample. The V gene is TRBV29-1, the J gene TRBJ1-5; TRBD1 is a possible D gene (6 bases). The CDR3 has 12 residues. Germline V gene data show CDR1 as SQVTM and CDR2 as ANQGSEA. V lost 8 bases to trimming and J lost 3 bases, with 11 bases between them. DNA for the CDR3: TGCAGCACTGGACAGTTCAATCAGCCCCAGCATTTT. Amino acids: CSTGQFNQPQHF.